The sequence of this TCR beta chain was determined in a study of STAT3 mutations in large granular lymphocyte leukemia. Average productive template count per sample was approximately 40,000. Produced via immunoSEQ multiplex PCR; TCRdb's table is partial and in-frame only. The sample lists 9,000 to 9,500 clones, around 87% occurring once. Germline-derived CDR1 and CDR2 are SGHNT and YYREEE (reference sequence). The V and J ends lost 2 bases and 5 bases respectively, with 10 bases between them. CDR3 length: 13 amino acids. Study findings and constraints: Every T-LGLL patient had at least one immunodominant TCRbeta clonotype. No sample exists from the first appearance of each clone. In several patients, dominant TCR clone burden exceeded STAT3 mutant burden, suggesting STAT3 mutation arose secondarily.

A word on this clone: Antigen unknown.

The sequenced sample was peripheral blood mononuclear cells. J is TRBJ1-1 and V is TRBV5-4, with D perhaps TRBD1 (5 bases). The clonotype originates from a man at least 80 years old with T-cell large granular lymphocyte leukemia. Some clones in this sample may be carry-over from other donors' samples. The CDR3 DNA reads as TGTGCCAGCAGCTTTCAGGGAGGGACTGAAGCTTTCTTT. Translated: CASSFQGGTEAFF.